Sequencing of this T cell receptor (beta chain) was carried out in a study of blood T cell repertoires in COVID-19. Study summary: T cells, B-cell-depleted T cells, or PBMCs provided the cDNA or gDNA that served as material.

Sequenced by immunoSEQ multiplex PCR; TCRdb stores in-frame clones only, minus some. Among around 160,000 clones listed, around four fifths were seen once. The sample was peripheral blood. The source of this sequence is a human donor in a cohort sampled during active COVID-19.

CDR3 sequence (DNA): TGTGCCAGCAGCTTAGCGGGCAGGGGAGCCCCGAGCTCTGGAAACACCATATATTTT. It yields the protein CASSLAGRGAPSSGNTIYF. V gene TRBV7-2 combines with J gene TRBJ1-3, with D perhaps matching TRBD1 (6 bases). Germline V gene sequence: CDR1 SGHTA, CDR2 FQGNSA. V was shortened by 0 bases and J by 0 bases, with 18 bases between the two germline ends. The CDR3 totals 19 residues.